These 18 T cell receptor beta chains share one sample of origin, sequenced in a study of blood T cells in healthy people across ages. It was with a sample-barcoded 5' primer and a J-beta primer mix that a second PCR of about 7 to 12 cycles was run. TCRdb used MiXCR to reprocess the 5' RACE reads, holding one entry per CDR3 protein. The sample consists of fewer than 650,000 distinct CDR3 sequences, roughly a quarter of them appearing once. The same sample was also used in a study of T cells of mothers and their children.

Sequenced sample: blood. The receptors were gathered from a boy aged 2 to 10 in good health.

V usage is TRBV7-9 and J usage is TRBJ1-2, with TRBD1 matching 7 bases. Looked up from germline, CDR1 is SEHNR and CDR2 is FQNEAQ (reference sequence). The V segment lost 5 bases and the J segment 4 bases; nucleotides outside the gene matches: 10. The CDR3 spans 15 residues. CDR3: CASSPLDRATYGYTF. In DNA form, the CDR3 reads TGTGCCAGCAGCCCCCTAGACAGGGCGACCTATGGCTACACCTTC.

The rearrangement links TRBV6-6 to TRBJ1-6, with D unclear. CDR3 length: 12 residues. CDR1 MNHNY and CDR2 SVGAGI come from the germline V gene (reference sequence). Trimming removed 4 bases from V and 14 bases from J, with 12 bases in between. CDR3 protein: CASSSTRNSLHF. Here the CDR3 DNA reads TGTGCCAGCAGTTCCACCAGGAATTCCCTCCACTTT.

There are many counts of this clonotype. The rearrangement links TRBV10-3 to TRBJ1-4, with 8 positions matching TRBD1. V trimming: 6 bases; J trimming: 10 bases; junction bases outside the gene matches: 7. In germline, CDR1 is ENHRY, CDR2 SYGVKD. This CDR3 is 13 amino acids long. For the CDR3, the DNA is TGTGCCATCAGCACCGGACAGGGAGGAAAACTGTTTTTT. Translating gives CAISTGQGGKLFF.

The chain employs TRBV5-1 and TRBJ2-7; D remains ambiguous. The DNA end favors TRBJ2-1, so the J call may be wrong. This CDR3 spans 17 amino acids. The germline V gene has CDR1 SGHRS and CDR2 YFSETQ. CDR3 protein: CASSWAGIWADNNEQFF. The CDR3 DNA reads TGCGCCAGCAGCTGGGCCGGAATTTGGGCAGACAACAATGAGCAGTTCTTC.

The chain combines TRBV10-3 with TRBJ2-7, with 8 bases lining up with TRBD2. Germline CDR1 is ENHRY and CDR2 is SYGVKD. V shed 3 bases, J shed 10 bases, and the junction held 8 bases outside the gene matches. This CDR3 has 13 amino acids. CDR3 loop: CAISEGDRGGQYF. The CDR3 DNA reads as TGTGCCATCAGTGAAGGGGATCGGGGGGGACAGTACTTC.

A word on this clonotype: An end of the junction differs from the germline gene, which may be a read error. The chain has TRBV25-1 and TRBJ2-1, with TRBD2 matching over 11 bases. Germline V lookup: CDR1 MGHDK, CDR2 SYGVNS. The CDR3 contains 17 residues. The CDR3 sequence is CASSEHSGLAGHNERFF. The CDR3 nucleotides are TGTGCCAGCAGTGAACATTCTGGACTAGCGGGCCACAATGAGCGGTTCTTC. The full variable domain, with the rest looked up from reference TRBV25-1 and TRBJ2-1, is EADIYQTPRYLVIGTGKKITLECSQTMGHDKMYWYQQDPGMELHLIHYSYGVNSTEKGDLSSESTVSRIRTEHFPLTLESARPSHTSQYLCASSEHSGLAGHNERFFGPGTRLTVL.

The chain links TRBV20-1 to TRBJ2-5; D unresolved. TRBJ2-7 matches the DNA end more closely, so the J call is doubtful. The CDR3 extends over 14 amino acids. Germline lookup yields CDR1 DFQATT and CDR2 SNEGSKA (reference sequence). CDR3 nucleotides: TGCAGTGCTAGAGATTCTCCTCGGACCTACGAGCAGTACTTC. As protein: CSARDSPRTYEQYF.

The rearrangement joins TRBV7-3 to TRBJ2-3, with 12 positions matching TRBD2. CDR3 length equals 14 residues. The V gene end was trimmed by 4 bases and the J gene end by 4 bases; junction bases not matched to a gene: 0. Germline lookup yields CDR1 SGHTA and CDR2 FQGTGA. The CDR3: CASSSSGGADTQYF. The CDR3 DNA reads as TGTGCCAGCAGCTCTAGCGGGGGGGCAGATACGCAGTATTTT.

About this clonotype itself: Germline and junction disagree at one end, which may indicate a read error. The chain carries TRBV20-1 and TRBJ1-4; TRBD1 is a possible D gene (5 bases). The CDR3 consists of 15 residues. Germline values: CDR1 DFQATT, CDR2 SNEGSKA (reference sequence). CDR3 loop: CSAPDRAATNENLFF. The CDR3 DNA is TGCAGTGCGCCTGACAGAGCTGCAACTAATGAAAACCTGTTTTTT.

Many counts were recorded for this clonotype. A junction boundary mismatches the germline segment, possibly from a read error. The V gene is TRBV7-9, the J gene TRBJ2-1; D could derive from TRBD1 or TRBD2 (6 bases each). The CDR3 is 15 residues long. Germline CDR1 SEHNR, CDR2 FQNEAQ (reference sequence). The CDR3 spells CASSLEGGSYNEQFF. CDR3 nucleotide sequence: TGTGCCAGCAGTTTAGAGGGGGGCTCCTACAATGAGCAGTTCTTC.

This clonotype was seen a few times. The chain is built from TRBV29-1 and TRBJ2-3; TRBD2 agrees at 13 bases. V lost 7 bases, J lost 4 bases, and 5 bases stayed unmatched. This CDR3 is 14 amino acids long. Germline-derived CDR1 and CDR2 are SQVTM and ANQGSEA. The CDR3 here is CSGTSGGGADTQYF. In DNA, the CDR3 is TGCAGCGGGACTAGCGGGGGAGGAGCAGATACGCAGTATTTT.

The table lists this clonotype with a few counts. The V gene is TRBV19, the J gene TRBJ2-5; 9 bases are shared with TRBD1. This CDR3 contains 13 residues. Trimming cost V 8 bases and J 3 bases; bases outside gene matches: 4. The germline V gene encodes CDR1 LNHDA and CDR2 SQIVND (reference sequence). In DNA, the CDR3 is TGTGCCAGTGGGACAGGGATAGAAGAGACCCAGTACTTC. Translated, it gives CASGTGIEETQYF.

The table lists this clonotype with a few counts. The genes are TRBV5-6 and TRBJ2-5, with TRBD2 as a possible D gene (6 bases). Trimming pared 3 bases from V and 2 bases from J, leaving 11 bases between. The CDR3 extends over 14 amino acids. The germline gives CDR1 SGHDT, CDR2 YYEEEE. DNA for the CDR3: TGTGCCAGCAGCTCGACGGGAGTACAAGAGACCCAGTACTTC. It is translated as CASSSTGVQETQYF. The whole variable domain, remainder taken from reference TRBV5-6 and TRBJ2-5, is DAGVTQSPTHLIKTRGQQVTLRCSPKSGHDTVSWYQQALGQGPQFIFQYYEEEERQRGNFPDRFSGHQFPNYSSELNVNALLLGDSALYLCASSSTGVQETQYFGPGTRLLVL.

This clonotype has a count of ten or more. The chain employs TRBV27 and TRBJ2-6, with D possibly being TRBD1 (6 bases). This CDR3 has 17 residues. The V and J ends lost 3 bases and 0 bases respectively, with 12 bases between them. The germline gives CDR1 MNHEY, CDR2 SMNVEV (reference sequence). DNA of the CDR3: TGTGCCAGCAGTTTCGGACAGTTCGTCTCTGGGGCCAACGTCCTGACTTTC. Amino acids: CASSFGQFVSGANVLTF.

This chain uses TRBV6-6 with TRBJ2-5; 8 bases are a match to TRBD2. The end of the DNA is better explained by TRBJ2-7, so the J call may be wrong. The CDR3 length is 16 residues. Germline V lookup: CDR1 MNHNY, CDR2 SVGAGI (reference sequence). For the CDR3, the DNA is TGTGCCAGCAGTCGTCGGAGCGGGAGAGGGGCCTACGAGCAGTACTTC. Protein: CASSRRSGRGAYEQYF.

The chain couples TRBV12-3 or TRBV12-4 to TRBJ2-5, with a weak D call TRBD2 (6 bases). The CDR3 is made up of 12 amino acids. V was pared by 3 bases and J by 9 bases, with 11 bases between. For the CDR3, the DNA is TGTGCCAGCAGTTTGAGGACGGGGGCCCAGTACTTC. Residues: CASSLRTGAQYF.

This clonotype has a handful of counts. J is TRBJ2-6 and V is TRBV20-1; no definite D call. The length of the CDR3 is 17 residues. Trimming shortened V by 1 base and J by 0 bases, and 13 bases separated the two germline ends. Germline assignment: CDR1 DFQATT and CDR2 SNEGSKA (reference sequence). The CDR3 nucleotides read TGCAGTGCTAGAGTGGGCGCGCCTTTCTCTGGGGCCAACGTCCTGACTTTC. This encodes CSARVGAPFSGANVLTF.

The table lists this clonotype with a few counts. The chain combines TRBV3-1 with TRBJ2-4, with TRBD2 matching over 13 bases. Germline V lookup: CDR1 LGHDT, CDR2 YNNKEL (reference sequence). J was trimmed by 3 bases and V by 4 bases; bases with no gene match: 9. CDR3 length: 18 amino acids. This chain's CDR3 is CASSLTSGGVEVKNIQYF. The CDR3 bases are TGTGCCAGCAGCCTTACTAGCGGGGGGGTGGAAGTCAAAAACATTCAGTACTTC.